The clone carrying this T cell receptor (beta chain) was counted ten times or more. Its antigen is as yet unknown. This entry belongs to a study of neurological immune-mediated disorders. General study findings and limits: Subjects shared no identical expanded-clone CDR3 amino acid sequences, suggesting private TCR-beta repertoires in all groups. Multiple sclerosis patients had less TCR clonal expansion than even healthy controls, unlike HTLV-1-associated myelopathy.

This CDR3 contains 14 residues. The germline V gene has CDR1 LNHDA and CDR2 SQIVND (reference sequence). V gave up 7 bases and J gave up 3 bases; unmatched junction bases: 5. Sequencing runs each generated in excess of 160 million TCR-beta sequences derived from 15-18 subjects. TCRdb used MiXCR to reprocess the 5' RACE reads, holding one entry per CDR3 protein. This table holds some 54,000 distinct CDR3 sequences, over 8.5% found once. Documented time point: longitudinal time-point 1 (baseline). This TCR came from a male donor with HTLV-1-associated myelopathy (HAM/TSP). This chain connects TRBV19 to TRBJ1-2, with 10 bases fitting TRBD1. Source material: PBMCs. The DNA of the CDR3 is TGTGCCAGTACCGTGGACAGGGGGGACTATGGCTACACCTTC. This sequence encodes CASTVDRGDYGYTF.